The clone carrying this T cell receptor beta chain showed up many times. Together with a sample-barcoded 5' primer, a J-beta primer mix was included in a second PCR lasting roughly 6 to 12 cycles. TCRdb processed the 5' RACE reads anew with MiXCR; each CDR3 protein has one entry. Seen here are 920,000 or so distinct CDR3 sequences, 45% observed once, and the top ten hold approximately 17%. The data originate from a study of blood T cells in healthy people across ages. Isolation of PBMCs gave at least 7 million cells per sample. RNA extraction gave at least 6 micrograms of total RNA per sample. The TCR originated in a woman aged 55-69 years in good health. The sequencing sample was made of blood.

The CDR3 DNA reads TGTGCCACCTCTAGGGACTACGAGCAGTACTTC. Translated, it gives CATSRDYEQYF. The rearrangement links TRBV10-3 to TRBJ2-7; no firm D call. This CDR3 spans 11 amino acids. Germline V CDR1 and CDR2: ENHRY, SYGVKD. V lost 10 bases and J lost 3, with 10 bases in between.